Sequencing of this TCR beta chain was carried out in a study of a mutant IDH1 vaccine in newly diagnosed glioma. Some clones are missing from TCRdb's copy, which holds only in-frame ones; the method was immunoSEQ multiplex PCR. Of around 55,000 clones listed, around 80% are singletons. V was clipped by 6 bases and J by 2 bases, with 8 bases between them. CDR3 length: 13 residues. The time point here: week 23, last vaccination. The study gave 300 ug of mutant IDH1 20-mer peptide per vaccine dose, with topical imiquimod. Worth noting for this clone: Its matching antigen is unknown.

The specimen was PBMCs, collected from a glioma patient whose treatment included an IDH1 peptide vaccine. The receptor's source is a man in his forties with glioma. This chain joins TRBV6-7 and TRBJ1-3, with a tentative D call TRBD1 (6 bases). TRBV6-7 is known as an ORF, though its function is uncertain. The CDR3 protein is CASRGGPGNTIYF. In DNA, the CDR3 is TGTGCCAGCAGGGGGGGGCCTGGAAACACCATATATTTT.